This T cell receptor (beta chain) was observed in a study of patients and donors after allogeneic stem cell transplantation. The CDR3 extends over 16 amino acids. The germline V gene has CDR1 MNHEY and CDR2 SVGEGT. V gave up 2 bases and J gave up 2 bases; unmatched junction bases: 5. TCRdb called the RT-PCR reads again in MiXCR, with one record for every CDR3 protein. There are about 110,000 distinct CDR3 sequences in the sample; around 35% occur only once, and roughly 27% lies in the top ten. Sequencing was carried out using blood, either unsorted or a sorted T cell fraction (not recorded which). The receptor comes from a human donor who was either an allogeneic HSCT recipient or a stem cell or donor lymphocyte infusion donor (not recorded which). It is not recorded whose cells these are; they may come from a transplant donor. J is TRBJ2-2 and V is TRBV6-2 or TRBV6-3; 7 bases are shared with TRBD2. The CDR3 coding sequence is TGTGCCAGCAGTTACGCTTCTAGCGGAAACACCGGGGAGCTGTTTTTT. Protein product: CASSYASSGNTGELFF.